This T cell receptor (beta chain) was captured by sequencing in a study of immune cell composition in non-small cell lung cancer. Study-wide findings and caveats: Tumour TCR-beta clonality was not significantly tied to smoking pack-years. Tumour-associated clones >0.5% occurred in 25% to 40% of adenocarcinomas, 75% of squamous.

Per the germline V gene, CDR1 is SGHDT and CDR2 is YYEEEE. V gave up 4 bases and J gave up 4 bases; unmatched junction bases: 10. The CDR3 is 15 residues long. The repertoire was sequenced with immunoSEQ multiplex PCR; TCRdb's copy has only in-frame clones and lacks some. The sample lists a few thousand clones; 60% to 80% were seen once. On this clone itself: Its matching antigen is unknown.

Normal lung was sampled as far from the tumour as possible, at least 3 cm. DNA was extracted from unsorted cell suspensions stored frozen. This rearrangement joins TRBV5-6 to TRBJ2-7; 8 bases line up with TRBD1. This clonotype was obtained from a human donor with non-small cell lung cancer. The sample was non-adjacent lung tissue. CDR3: CASSRGGQGRYEQYF. CDR3 DNA sequence: TGTGCCAGCAGCAGGGGAGGACAGGGAAGGTACGAGCAGTACTTC.